The clone carrying this T cell receptor (beta chain) was seen once. With 1 base clipped from V and 6 bases from J, the junction kept 2 bases outside the gene matches. Germline CDR1 is GTSNPN and CDR2 is SVGIG (reference sequence). This CDR3 contains 14 residues. Isolated RNA was reverse transcribed into cDNA used as the sequencing template. Here immunoSEQ multiplex PCR was the method, and the copy in TCRdb shows in-frame clones only, minus some. The sample shows 180,000 or so clones, roughly 63% of them seen only once. This entry belongs to a study of CD8+ T cells in alopecia areata. The treatment: oral pan-JAK inhibitor, 5-10 mg twice daily.

The V call is TRBV30, the J call TRBJ1-5; 11 nucleotides align to TRBD1. The receptor was derived from a human donor with alopecia areata. The specimen comprised CD4+ T cells sorted from blood, sampled at roughly week 58, from a patient treated with tofacitinib. As DNA, the CDR3 is TGTGCCTGGAGTGACGGGACAGGGGGTCAGCCCCAGCATTTT. It encodes CAWSDGTGGQPQHF.